This T cell receptor beta chain was sequenced during a study of shared clonotypes between healthy human individuals (dated by TCRdb to about 2020). Regarding the study in general: Two women and a few men aged 18 to 49 years were included in the cohort. For each donor, CD4 naive and CD4 memory were each run on three plates, CD8 naive on two plates, and CD8 memory on one plate. To estimate repertoire size and how much clonotypes are shared between individuals, the study performed deep sequencing of blood TCR repertoires from about five healthy adults. Libraries were prepared and TCR repertoires were sequenced by different laboratories using diverse techniques, in order to increase sequencing depth and limit assay-specific biases. Per donor, leukapheresis produced somewhere between about 0.85 and 9.5 billion PBMCs. Results and caveats for the whole study, not just this receptor: Naive subsets generally had larger estimated clonotype richness than memory subsets. Even with the large sequencing depth, rarefaction of the sorted-subset datasets indicated that sequencing was incomplete. Because the study included only a small number of donors, the genetic and exposure-history diversity represented was limited. Pairwise subsampling led to the expectation that sequencing depth would affect the degree of clonotype sharing among donors. Sampling was limited to blood, and TCR repertoires in tissue likely differ from TCR repertoires in blood. Clonotypes shared by all four sorted-subset donors showed higher generation probabilities than non-shared clonotypes. Across four donors, about 4.5% of naive CD4, approximately 3.5% of naive CD8, about 2.3% of memory CD4, and about 0.4% of memory CD8 clonotypes were shared.

The CDR3 sequence holds 14 residues, the cysteine and phenylalanine included. The entry retains the CDR3 DNA only, 42 bases that are in frame from base 1. CDR1 and CDR2 were assigned from the germline V gene as SNHLY and FYNNEI. V gives up 3 bases and J gives up 2 bases, and the segment between their germline ends measures 10 bases. Notes on this clone: The antigen it recognizes is unknown. Base qualities are not recorded, but no much larger clone differs from it by a single base.

The donors were healthy, HIV-negative adults who had no recently reported acute infections or vaccinations. Every donor was a Caucasian adult residing in Nashville, Tennessee, USA. CD4+ T cells were enriched by magnetic negative selection; naive cells were then positively selected on CD45RA, and the negative fraction formed the memory subset. After blood collection by leukapheresis, PBMCs were isolated using Ficoll-Histopaque density gradient centrifugation and then cryopreserved in the vapor phase of liquid nitrogen. Analytical flow cytometry was used to check the purity and quantity of every magnetically sorted T cell population. Genomic DNA was isolated from each sorted fraction and quantified by UV absorbance on a Nanodrop 2000c. TCR CDR3 regions were amplified from genomic DNA by multiplex PCR using the deep immunoSEQ assay. Genomic DNA extracted from each cell subset was distributed evenly over all wells of several immunoSEQ 96-well plates, and each plate served as one replicate. For sorted subsets, each replicate PCR was loaded with 200 ng genomic DNA, equivalent to 25,000 to 35,000 T cell genomes. Purified libraries were quantified with a Qubit 3.0 fluorometer, sized on a Bioanalyzer 2100, and re-quantified with the KAPA Library Quantification kit. A separate single-read 150-cycle Illumina NextSeq 550 flow cell was used to sequence each immunoSEQ 96-well plate. The study's own analysis went as follows. The immunoSEQ output contained only junctional sequences without quality scores, so filtering could not match that applied to full-length reads. Sequences were annotated with PyIR, a Python wrapper for IgBLAST v1.9, using IMGT germline references to assign V/J genes and CDR3. Reads were filtered out if the reads had weak V/J assignments (E-value above 1e-6), no CDR3, stop codons, out-of-frame junctions, or ambiguous translated residues. V3J clonotypes were defined as sequences sharing an identical inferred V gene, J gene, and CDR3 amino acid sequence. The percentage overlap between two repertoires was calculated by dividing the number of shared unique clonotypes by the size of the smaller repertoire. Repertoire richness was assessed with RTK rarefaction, the Chao1 estimator, and Recon v2.1 estimates of unobserved clonotypes. Generation probabilities were computed with OLGA for all TCRbeta clonotypes obtained by the gDNA method from several donors. The table was pulled from immuneACCESS by TCRdb, which kept in-frame rearrangements only. Such tables lose some clones; where checked, under half of the loss comes from unresolved V genes, and the rest has no known cause. That table furnishes V, J and clone size, whereas the DNA furnished D and trimming. The sample table shows some 2.4 million clones, and under 95% are seen once. Together, the top ten hold approximately 0.35% of the sample.

The sequenced material came from naive CD4+ T cells from PBMCs. Explained via the paper, the cell subset or site label denotes: CD45RA+ positively selected. The source is a man aged 18 to 30 in good health. Some clones in this sample may be carry-over from other donors' samples. The sequence is built from TRBV2 and TRBJ1-1; the best D guess is TRBD1, with 6 bases matching. CDR3 loop: CASSDTGINTEAFF. The nucleotide sequence reads TGTGCCAGCAGTGATACAGGGATCAACACTGAAGCTTTCTTT. This CDR3, with the reference TRBV2 and TRBJ1-1 proteins standing in past its ends, gives the full variable domain EPEVTQTPSHQVTQMGQEVILRCVPISNHLYFYWYRQILGQKVEFLVSFYNNEISEKSEIFDDQFSVERPDGSNFTLKIRSTKLEDSAMYFCASSDTGINTEAFFGQGTRLTVV.